This T cell receptor beta chain was recovered during a study of response to subunit inactivated influenza vaccine. Germline V lookup: CDR1 SGHRS, CDR2 YFSETQ. The CDR3 sequence is 15 residues long. MiXCR was run by TCRdb on the RT-PCR reads, yielding one entry per CDR3 protein. The sample holds about 700,000 distinct CDR3 sequences, roughly 13% seen once. About this clonotype: Its antigen is unidentified. The junction does not match germline at one end; this may be a read error.

Study outcomes and limitations: The authors proposed limited new T cell recruitment per seasonal influenza vaccination.

This TCR came from a man aged 45-65 years who received an inactivated influenza vaccine. The chain employs TRBV5-1 and TRBJ2-3, with a weak D call TRBD2 (6 bases). The sample in question was PBMCs from blood, obtained 14 days before vaccination. Here the CDR3 reads CASSLEGSMGDTQYF. The CDR3 DNA sequence: TGCGCCAGCAGTTTGGAGGGTAGTATGGGAGATACGCAGTATTTT. Variable domain in full (rest from reference TRBV5-1 and TRBJ2-3): KAGVTQTPRYLIKTRGQQVTLSCSPISGHRSVSWYQQTPGQGLQFLFEYFSETQRNKGNFPGRFSGRQFSNSRSEMNVSTLELGDSALYLCASSLEGSMGDTQYFGPGTRLTVL.